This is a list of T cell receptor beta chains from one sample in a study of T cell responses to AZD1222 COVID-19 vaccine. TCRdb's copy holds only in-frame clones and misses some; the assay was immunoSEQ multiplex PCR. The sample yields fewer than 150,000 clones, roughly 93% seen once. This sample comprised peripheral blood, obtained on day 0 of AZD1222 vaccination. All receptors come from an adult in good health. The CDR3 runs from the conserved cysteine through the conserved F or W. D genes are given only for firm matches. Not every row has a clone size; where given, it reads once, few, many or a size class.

CDR3 DNA: TGTGCCAGCAGCGTGGGGCAGGGGACGGCGTATGGCTACACCTTC
CDR3 protein: CASSVGQGTAYGYTF
V gene: TRBV7-9
J gene: TRBJ1-2
D gene: .
clone size: .

CDR3 DNA: TGTGCCAGCGCTCTGGGGGGGACTAGCGGTCGTGGCGAGCAGTACTTC
CDR3 protein: CASALGGTSGRGEQYF
V gene: TRBV4-2
J gene: TRBJ2-7
D gene: TRBD2
clone size: .

CDR3 DNA: TGTGCCAGCGGCCTCCAGGGGGCAGGTGGAAACACCATATATTTT
CDR3 protein: CASGLQGAGGNTIYF
V gene: TRBV28
J gene: TRBJ1-3
D gene: TRBD1
clone size: once

CDR3 DNA: TGTGCCAGTAGTACCGTGATCAGGGGTCCTGAAGCTTTCTTT
CDR3 protein: CASSTVIRGPEAFF
V gene: TRBV19
J gene: TRBJ1-1
D gene: .
clone size: .

CDR3 DNA: TGTGCCAGCAGTGACAGGGGGCTTTCGCGGGCTTTCTTT
CDR3 protein: CASSDRGLSRAFF
V gene: TRBV2
J gene: TRBJ1-1
D gene: TRBD1
clone size: .

CDR3 DNA: TGTGCCAGCAGCCAACCAGGGGAGTCCTACAATGAGCAGTTCTTC
CDR3 protein: CASSQPGESYNEQFF
V gene: TRBV6-6
J gene: TRBJ2-1
D gene: .
clone size: .

CDR3 DNA: TGTGCCAGCAGTGATGCTTTGGGGGGGGCCTACAATGAGCAGTTCTTC
CDR3 protein: CASSDALGGAYNEQFF
V gene: TRBV6-1
J gene: TRBJ2-1
D gene: TRBD2
clone size: .

CDR3 DNA: TGTGCCAGCAGTTATCAAGGGGCCGGGGCCAACGTCCTGACTTTC
CDR3 protein: CASSYQGAGANVLTF
V gene: TRBV27
J gene: TRBJ2-6
D gene: .
clone size: .

CDR3 DNA: TGCGCCAGCAGCCAGGGGCCAGGGGTCTACGAGCAGTACTTC
CDR3 protein: CASSQGPGVYEQYF
V gene: TRBV4-1
J gene: TRBJ2-7
D gene: .
clone size: .

CDR3 DNA: TGTGCCAGCAGGGGACTAGCGGGACCCTACGAGCAGTACTTC
CDR3 protein: CASRGLAGPYEQYF
V gene: TRBV6-5
J gene: TRBJ2-7
D gene: TRBD2
clone size: .

CDR3 DNA: TGTGCCAGCAGCAGGACAGGGTCGGGAAACACCATATATTTT
CDR3 protein: CASSRTGSGNTIYF
V gene: TRBV7-9
J gene: TRBJ1-3
D gene: TRBD1
clone size: .

CDR3 DNA: TGTGCCTCCTCAGGGATTCGCTCTGGAAACACCATATATTTT
CDR3 protein: CASSGIRSGNTIYF
V gene: TRBV30
J gene: TRBJ1-3
D gene: .
clone size: .

CDR3 DNA: TGTGCCAGCAGCCCGTCCGACGGAACTGCAACTAATGAAAAACTGTTTTTT
CDR3 protein: CASSPSDGTATNEKLFF
V gene: TRBV28
J gene: TRBJ1-4
D gene: .
clone size: .

CDR3 DNA: TGTGCCAGTAGTATAGAGGACGGACCCTACAATGAGCAGTTCTTC
CDR3 protein: CASSIEDGPYNEQFF
V gene: TRBV19
J gene: TRBJ2-1
D gene: .
clone size: .

CDR3 DNA: TGTGCCAGCAGCTCACAGGGAGGCGGCAATCAGCCCCAGCATTTT
CDR3 protein: CASSSQGGGNQPQHF
V gene: TRBV7-8
J gene: TRBJ1-5
D gene: .
clone size: .

CDR3 DNA: TGTGCCAGCAGCTTAGGGTGGGCCTCCTATAATTCACCCCTCCACTTT
CDR3 protein: CASSLGWASYNSPLHF
V gene: TRBV5-6
J gene: TRBJ1-6
D gene: .
clone size: .

CDR3 DNA: TGTGCCAGCTCCCGCGAGGGGGCCGGACCCTACGAGCAGTACTTC
CDR3 protein: CASSREGAGPYEQYF
V gene: TRBV18
J gene: TRBJ2-7
D gene: TRBD1
clone size: few

CDR3 DNA: TGTGCCAGCTTGCGACAGCAGAACACTGAAGCTTTCTTT
CDR3 protein: CASLRQQNTEAFF
V gene: TRBV6-6
J gene: TRBJ1-1
D gene: .
clone size: .

CDR3 DNA: TGTGCCAGCAGCCAAGTTTTCCCGGGGGCGGGTAGGCCCGGCGCTAACTATGGCTACACCTTC
CDR3 protein: CASSQVFPGAGRPGANYGYTF
V gene: TRBV3-1/TRBV3-2
J gene: TRBJ1-2
D gene: .
clone size: .

CDR3 DNA: TGTGCCAGCAGTTTAAATCCGCCAGGGGGCGCCCACAATGAGCAGTTCTTC
CDR3 protein: CASSLNPPGGAHNEQFF
V gene: TRBV27
J gene: TRBJ2-1
D gene: TRBD1
clone size: .

CDR3 DNA: TGTGCCAGCAGTCCGGGACAGGGGTATGGCTACACCTTC
CDR3 protein: CASSPGQGYGYTF
V gene: TRBV12-3/TRBV12-4
J gene: TRBJ1-2
D gene: TRBD1
clone size: once

CDR3 DNA: TGTGCCAGCAGTTTATCGAAAGGGGGTCAGCCCCAGCATTTT
CDR3 protein: CASSLSKGGQPQHF
V gene: TRBV27
J gene: TRBJ1-5
D gene: .
clone size: .

CDR3 DNA: TGTGCCAGCAGTACCAGACAGGGTTTCTCCTACGAGCAGTACTTC
CDR3 protein: CASSTRQGFSYEQYF
V gene: TRBV28
J gene: TRBJ2-7
D gene: TRBD1
clone size: .

CDR3 DNA: TGTGCCAGCTCACCCGGATCGAGGGACTACGGCTACACCTTC
CDR3 protein: CASSPGSRDYGYTF
V gene: TRBV18
J gene: TRBJ1-2
D gene: .
clone size: .

CDR3 DNA: TGTGCCAGCAGCCGCGAACCTAATCAGCCCCAGCATTTT
CDR3 protein: CASSREPNQPQHF
V gene: TRBV7-3
J gene: TRBJ1-5
D gene: .
clone size: once

CDR3 DNA: TGTGCCACCAGCAGAGATCAAGGGGATAGCAATCAGCCCCAGCATTTT
CDR3 protein: CATSRDQGDSNQPQHF
V gene: TRBV15
J gene: TRBJ1-5
D gene: .
clone size: .

CDR3 DNA: TGTGCCAGCAGCCCCTCGGGACAGGGGGTGGGAGGCTACACCTTC
CDR3 protein: CASSPSGQGVGGYTF
V gene: TRBV27
J gene: TRBJ1-2
D gene: TRBD1
clone size: .

CDR3 DNA: TGTGCCAGCAGTTTACAGGGCCCTAACTATGGCTACACCTTC
CDR3 protein: CASSLQGPNYGYTF
V gene: TRBV2
J gene: TRBJ1-2
D gene: .
clone size: once

CDR3 DNA: TGTGCCAGCAGCAGACAGGGGCGACTTTACTACGAGCAGTACTTC
CDR3 protein: CASSRQGRLYYEQYF
V gene: TRBV21-1
J gene: TRBJ2-7
D gene: .
clone size: .

CDR3 DNA: TGCAGCGTTGTCGGTGCGACCGTAGCCAAAAACATTCAGTACTTC
CDR3 protein: CSVVGATVAKNIQYF
V gene: TRBV29-1
J gene: TRBJ2-4
D gene: .
clone size: .

CDR3 DNA: TGTGCCAGCAGCCCCCAAGACAGGGCTGGGGCCAACGTCCTGACTTTC
CDR3 protein: CASSPQDRAGANVLTF
V gene: TRBV7-3
J gene: TRBJ2-6
D gene: TRBD1
clone size: .

CDR3 DNA: TGTGCCAGCAGACCCGGGACAGGGACCTACGAGCAGTACTTC
CDR3 protein: CASRPGTGTYEQYF
V gene: TRBV6-5
J gene: TRBJ2-7
D gene: TRBD1
clone size: .

CDR3 DNA: TGTGCCAGCAGAATTGGAAGAAACACTGAAGCTTTCTTT
CDR3 protein: CASRIGRNTEAFF
V gene: TRBV2
J gene: TRBJ1-1
D gene: .
clone size: .

CDR3 DNA: TGTGCCAGCAGCTTGGGAGGGGCCCTCAGGGGTCAAGAGACCCAGTACTTC
CDR3 protein: CASSLGGALRGQETQYF
V gene: TRBV5-6
J gene: TRBJ2-5
D gene: .
clone size: .

CDR3 DNA: TGTGCCACCAGTGACTATGGACAGGGTCACAATGAGCAGTTCTTC
CDR3 protein: CATSDYGQGHNEQFF
V gene: TRBV24-1
J gene: TRBJ2-1
D gene: TRBD1
clone size: .

CDR3 DNA: TGTGCCATCAGTGAGTTCGGGACAGGGGAAGGCGAGCAGTACTTC
CDR3 protein: CAISEFGTGEGEQYF
V gene: TRBV10-3
J gene: TRBJ2-7
D gene: TRBD1
clone size: .

CDR3 DNA: TGTGCCAGCAGTGGATCCAGGGTAACTAATGAAAAACTGTTTTTT
CDR3 protein: CASSGSRVTNEKLFF
V gene: TRBV25-1
J gene: TRBJ1-4
D gene: .
clone size: once

CDR3 DNA: TGTGCCAGCACCTCCGGGACAGAAGAGGGCTACACCTTC
CDR3 protein: CASTSGTEEGYTF
V gene: TRBV27
J gene: TRBJ1-2
D gene: TRBD1
clone size: .

CDR3 DNA: TGTGCCAGCCGGAGCTCTGGGGCCAACGTCCTGACTTTC
CDR3 protein: CASRSSGANVLTF
V gene: TRBV27
J gene: TRBJ2-6
D gene: .
clone size: .

CDR3 DNA: TGTGCCAGCAGTTTACTACTAGCGGGAGGCAGCACAGATACGCAGTATTTT
CDR3 protein: CASSLLLAGGSTDTQYF
V gene: TRBV28
J gene: TRBJ2-3
D gene: TRBD2
clone size: .

CDR3 DNA: TGTGCCAGTAGTATACCCCCGGTTGGCAATCAGCCCCAGCATTTT
CDR3 protein: CASSIPPVGNQPQHF
V gene: TRBV19
J gene: TRBJ1-5
D gene: .
clone size: .

CDR3 DNA: TGTGCCATCAGCCCCGGGGCAGGGGGCTCCGCTCACACTGAAGCTTTCTTT
CDR3 protein: CAISPGAGGSAHTEAFF
V gene: TRBV10-3
J gene: TRBJ1-1
D gene: TRBD1
clone size: .

CDR3 DNA: TGTGCCAGCAGAAACAGAGATCAGCCCCAGCATTTT
CDR3 protein: CASRNRDQPQHF
V gene: TRBV27
J gene: TRBJ1-5
D gene: .
clone size: .

CDR3 DNA: TGTGCCTCCAGGGGGGGCAGCTCCATGAACACTGAAGCTTTCTTT
CDR3 protein: CASRGGSSMNTEAFF
V gene: TRBV28
J gene: TRBJ1-1
D gene: TRBD1
clone size: .

CDR3 DNA: TGTGCCTGGAGTGCCCGGGACAGGGATAATTCACCCCTCCACTTT
CDR3 protein: CAWSARDRDNSPLHF
V gene: TRBV30
J gene: TRBJ1-6
D gene: TRBD1
clone size: .

CDR3 DNA: TGTGCCAGCAGCCGTATGGCGCTTGCAACTAATGAAAAACTGTTTTTT
CDR3 protein: CASSRMALATNEKLFF
V gene: TRBV14
J gene: TRBJ1-4
D gene: .
clone size: .

CDR3 DNA: TGTGTCAGCAGCGTAGACGGTAACTATGGCTACACCTTC
CDR3 protein: CVSSVDGNYGYTF
V gene: TRBV9
J gene: TRBJ1-2
D gene: .
clone size: .

CDR3 DNA: TGTGCCAGCTCACCGGCACTGACCTACAATGAGCAGTTCTTC
CDR3 protein: CASSPALTYNEQFF
V gene: TRBV18
J gene: TRBJ2-1
D gene: .
clone size: once

CDR3 DNA: TGTGCCATCAGTACCGACAGATCCTACAATGAGCAGTTCTTC
CDR3 protein: CAISTDRSYNEQFF
V gene: TRBV10-3
J gene: TRBJ2-1
D gene: .
clone size: .

CDR3 DNA: TGTGCCAGCAGTTTATTCGGCAGGGTACGGCAGCCCCAGCATTTT
CDR3 protein: CASSLFGRVRQPQHF
V gene: TRBV27
J gene: TRBJ1-5
D gene: .
clone size: .

CDR3 DNA: TGTGCCAGCTCACCATTCCGGGGGGGGACCGGGGGCAATCAGCCCCAGCATTTT
CDR3 protein: CASSPFRGGTGGNQPQHF
V gene: TRBV18
J gene: TRBJ1-5
D gene: .
clone size: .

CDR3 DNA: TGTGCCAGCAGTACGACCTGGGGCACTGATGGCTACACCTTC
CDR3 protein: CASSTTWGTDGYTF
V gene: TRBV27
J gene: TRBJ1-2
D gene: .
clone size: .

CDR3 DNA: TGTGCCAGCAGTTTCTCGACAGAGAACTATGGCTACACCTTC
CDR3 protein: CASSFSTENYGYTF
V gene: TRBV6-5
J gene: TRBJ1-2
D gene: .
clone size: .

CDR3 DNA: TGTGCCACCTCCTCGGGGACAGGGAGGTCTGAAGCTTTCTTT
CDR3 protein: CATSSGTGRSEAFF
V gene: TRBV6-6
J gene: TRBJ1-1
D gene: TRBD1
clone size: .

CDR3 DNA: TGCGCCAGCAGCCTCTTTAGCGGACAAGAGACCCAGTACTTC
CDR3 protein: CASSLFSGQETQYF
V gene: TRBV5-1
J gene: TRBJ2-5
D gene: .
clone size: .

CDR3 DNA: TGTGCCATCAGTGAATCGGATAAATCGTATAGCAATCAGCCCCAGCATTTT
CDR3 protein: CAISESDKSYSNQPQHF
V gene: TRBV10-3
J gene: TRBJ1-5
D gene: .
clone size: once

CDR3 DNA: TGTGCCAGCAGCCAAGTTGGGGGAAGAGGGATCACAGATACGCAGTATTTT
CDR3 protein: CASSQVGGRGITDTQYF
V gene: TRBV4-2
J gene: TRBJ2-3
D gene: .
clone size: .

CDR3 DNA: TGTGCCAGCAGATCTGGACAGGGAAGGCCTGAAGCTTTCTTT
CDR3 protein: CASRSGQGRPEAFF
V gene: TRBV3-1/TRBV3-2
J gene: TRBJ1-1
D gene: TRBD1
clone size: .

CDR3 DNA: TGTGCCAGCTCACCACCGGTCGGGAGGGCCCCCTACGAGCAGTACTTC
CDR3 protein: CASSPPVGRAPYEQYF
V gene: TRBV18
J gene: TRBJ2-7
D gene: TRBD2
clone size: .